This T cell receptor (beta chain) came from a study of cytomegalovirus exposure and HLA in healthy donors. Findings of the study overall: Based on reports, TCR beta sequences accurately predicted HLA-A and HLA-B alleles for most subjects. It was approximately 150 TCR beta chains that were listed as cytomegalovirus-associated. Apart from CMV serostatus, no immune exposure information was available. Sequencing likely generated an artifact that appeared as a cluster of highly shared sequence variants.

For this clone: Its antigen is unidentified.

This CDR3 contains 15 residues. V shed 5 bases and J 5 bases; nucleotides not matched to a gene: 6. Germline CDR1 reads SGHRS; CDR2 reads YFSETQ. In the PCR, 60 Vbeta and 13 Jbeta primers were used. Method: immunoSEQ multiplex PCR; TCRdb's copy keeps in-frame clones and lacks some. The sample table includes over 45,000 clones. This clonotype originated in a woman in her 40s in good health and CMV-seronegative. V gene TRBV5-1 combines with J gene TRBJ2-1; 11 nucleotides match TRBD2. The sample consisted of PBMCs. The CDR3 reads CASSYTSGGDNEQFF. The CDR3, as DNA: TGCGCCAGCAGTTATACTAGCGGGGGTGACAATGAGCAGTTCTTC.